These 21 T cell receptor beta chains were sequenced from one sample in a study of T cells in Graves' hyperthyroidism and ophthalmopathy. TCR beta CDR3 sequences were amplified from RNA transcripts. Researchers ran a first-round RT-PCR on the TCR CDR3 using the HTBI primer set. Each CDR3 protein is one row after TCRdb ran MiXCR on the multiplex PCR reads. The table has hundreds of thousands of distinct CDR3 sequences, roughly 15% seen once; the top ten hold about 12%. Sequenced material: blood. The receptors stem from a woman aged 50 to 60 with Graves' ophthalmopathy.

The rearrangement uses TRBV15 and TRBJ1-6; D gene unclear. The CDR3 has 18 residues. Trimming pared 0 bases from V and 0 bases from J, leaving 12 bases between. Germline V lookup: CDR1 LNHNV, CDR2 YYDKDF (reference sequence). The CDR3 is CATSRDAAGSSYNSPLHF. In DNA form, the CDR3 reads TGTGCCACCAGCAGAGATGCAGCCGGGAGCTCCTATAATTCACCCCTCCACTTT.

In regard to this clonotype: A read error may explain this, as a much larger clone is one base away. This chain connects TRBV12-3 or TRBV12-4 to TRBJ2-3; the D is unclear. Matching the DNA end better, TRBJ1-5 makes the J call doubtful. This CDR3 has 15 residues. The CDR3 region is CASSLGPSSTDTQHF. The CDR3 bases are TGTGCCAGCAGTCTCGGACCCAGTAGCACAGATACGCAGCATTTT.

This clonotype was counted at least ten times. V usage is TRBV10-3 and J usage is TRBJ1-1, with D possibly being TRBD1 (5 bases). The CDR3 covers 14 residues. CDR1 ENHRY and CDR2 SYGVKD come from the germline V gene. V lost 8 bases, J lost 0 bases, and 13 bases lay in between. The CDR3 DNA sequence: TGTGCCATCGGGGCAGGGAACATGAACACTGAAGCTTTCTTT. It codes for CAIGAGNMNTEAFF.

The sample holds many counts of this clonotype. The chain has TRBV4-3 and TRBJ2-5; D is perhaps TRBD1 (5 bases). This CDR3 comprises 15 residues. Germline CDR1 LGHNA, CDR2 YSLEER. Between the trimmed V and J ends, which lost 4 bases and 0 bases, there was a span of 12 bases. CDR3: CASSLGLAYQETQYF. In DNA form, the CDR3 reads TGCGCCAGCAGCCTGGGGCTGGCGTACCAAGAGACCCAGTACTTC.

On this clonotype itself: A read error may be the cause here, since a much bigger clone is one base away. The rearrangement uses TRBV5-1 and TRBJ2-4; D remains unclear. The V and J ends lost 0 bases and 0 bases respectively, with 4 bases between them. Germline assignment: CDR1 SGHRS and CDR2 YFSETQ. This CDR3 contains 14 residues. CDR3 loop: CASSLAVAKNIQYF. CDR3 nucleotides: TGCGCCAGCAGCTTGGCAGTAGCCAAAAACATTCAGTACTTC.

This clonotype was detected many times. The rearrangement joins TRBV6-5 to TRBJ1-4; D is unresolved. This CDR3 is 16 amino acids long. Between the trimmed V and J ends, which lost 0 bases and 6 bases, there was a span of 14 bases. CDR1 MNHEY and CDR2 SVGAGI come from the germline V gene. DNA of the CDR3: TGTGCCAGCAGTTACTCGACCGGCCCCGGGCATGAAAAACTGTTTTTT. As protein: CASSYSTGPGHEKLFF.

This clonotype was detected only a few times. The CDR3, as DNA: TGCAGCGTTGTCGGGACTAGCGGGAATGAGCAGTTCTTC. It is translated as CSVVGTSGNEQFF. The chain is built from TRBV29-1 and TRBJ2-1; 12 nucleotides line up with TRBD2. CDR1 and CDR2 (germline): SQVTM, ANQGSEA. J gave up 7 bases and V 4 bases, and 2 bases lay outside the gene matches. The CDR3 has 13 residues.

This clonotype was seen more than once but under ten times. The chain links TRBV9 to TRBJ1-2; perhaps TRBD1 as D (5 bases). The CDR3 loop spans 17 amino acids. V lost 0 bases, J lost 5 bases, and 20 bases lay in between. Looked up from germline, CDR1 is SGDLS and CDR2 is YYNGEE. CDR3 loop: CASSVGFGAGTSYGYTF. The CDR3 nucleotides read TGTGCCAGCAGCGTAGGGTTTGGTGCGGGGACCTCTTATGGCTACACCTTC.

This clonotype has more than one count but fewer than ten. This chain links TRBV9 with TRBJ2-7; 10 bases line up with TRBD2. Per germline, CDR1 SGDLS and CDR2 YYNGEE. Trimming took 4 bases from V and 5 from J; bases not matched to a gene: 6. The CDR3 extends over 14 amino acids. This CDR3 is CASSPSGSSDEQYF. The CDR3 DNA sequence: TGTGCCAGCAGCCCTAGCGGGAGTTCGGACGAGCAGTACTTC.

This clonotype was counted at least ten times. The chain joins TRBV28 to TRBJ1-5; D is possibly TRBD1 (6 bases). V dropped 8 bases and J dropped 3 bases, with 20 bases sitting between them. Germline loops: CDR1 MDHEN, CDR2 SYDVKM. There are 16 residues in the CDR3. CDR3 in amino acids: CASLGSLRTVNQPQHF. The CDR3 DNA follows: TGTGCCAGCTTAGGGTCGCTTCGGACAGTCAATCAGCCCCAGCATTTT.

Ten or more counts support this clonotype. The J gene is TRBJ1-1, the V gene TRBV7-2; no clear D gene. This CDR3 is 15 amino acids long. The V and J ends lost 1 base and 4 bases respectively, with 13 bases between them. The germline CDR1 and CDR2 sequences are SGHTA and FQGNSA. The chain's CDR3 is CASSLVKVSGTEAFF. Written as DNA, the CDR3 is TGTGCCAGCAGCTTAGTAAAGGTCTCGGGCACTGAAGCTTTCTTT.

This clonotype was counted many times. The V and J genes are TRBV20-1 and TRBJ1-2; 7 bases line up with TRBD1. The germline V gene encodes CDR1 DFQATT and CDR2 SNEGSKA (reference sequence). The V gene end was trimmed by 2 bases and the J gene end by 7 bases; junction bases not matched to a gene: 10. The CDR3 is made up of 14 amino acids. The CDR3 loop is CSARPASGGGGYTF. CDR3 sequence (DNA): TGCAGTGCTAGACCCGCCTCAGGGGGAGGTGGCTACACCTTC.

The rearrangement joins TRBV24-1 to TRBJ2-2; TRBD2 aligns across 14 bases. CDR1 is KGHDR and CDR2 is SFDVKD in the germline V gene. The CDR3 is 21 residues long. Germline trimming cut 0 bases from V and 1 base from J; bases unmatched to any gene: 9. The CDR3 is CATSDLLSGTSGRMNTGELFF. CDR3 nucleotides: TGTGCCACCAGTGATTTGCTCTCCGGGACTAGCGGGAGAATGAACACCGGGGAGCTGTTTTTT.

In its sample, this clonotype was seen many times. This chain uses TRBV27 with TRBJ2-2; 7 bases fit TRBD1. CDR1 is MNHEY and CDR2 is SMNVEV in the germline V gene (reference sequence). The CDR3 spans 15 residues. The V segment lost 6 bases and the J segment 0 bases; nucleotides outside the gene matches: 4. The CDR3 sequence is CASSYGTANTGELFF. The CDR3 coding sequence is TGTGCCAGCAGCTATGGGACAGCGAACACCGGGGAGCTGTTTTTT.

This clonotype was seen at least ten times. The V call is TRBV4-2, the J call TRBJ2-1; the match to TRBD2 covers 8 bases. Germline V gene lookup returns CDR1 LGHNA and CDR2 YNFKEQ. The J segment lost 1 base and the V segment lost 0 bases, leaving 11 bases of the junction unmatched. The CDR3 contains 19 residues. CDR3 in amino acids: CASSQDVRGAGGSYNEQFF. The CDR3 region has the DNA TGTGCCAGCAGCCAAGATGTTCGGGGTGCGGGAGGTTCCTACAATGAGCAGTTCTTC.

The V and J genes are TRBV15 and TRBJ2-1; D is uncertain. Per germline, CDR1 LNHNV and CDR2 YYDKDF (reference sequence). Trimming pared 0 bases from V and 4 bases from J, leaving 13 bases between. The CDR3 is made up of 16 amino acids. The CDR3 DNA reads TGTGCCACCAGCAGAGATCGACTCCCAATTTACAATGAGCAGTTCTTC. Translating gives CATSRDRLPIYNEQFF. The variable domain in full, with the rest retrieved from reference TRBV15 and TRBJ2-1, is DAMVIQNPRYQVTQFGKPVTLSCSQTLNHNVMYWYQQKSSQAPKLLFHYYDKDFNNEADTPDNFQSRRPNTSFCFLDIRSPGLGDTAMYLCATSRDRLPIYNEQFFGPGTRLTVL.

This clonotype was seen repeatedly, ten times or more. The chain links TRBV6-2 or TRBV6-3 to TRBJ2-1, with 11 bases aligning to TRBD2. Germline CDR1 reads MNHEY; CDR2 reads SVGEGT. Unmatched junction bases numbered 10, after V lost 2 bases and J lost 4 bases. The length of the CDR3 is 18 residues. The CDR3 DNA sequence: TGTGCCAGCAGTTACGGCTTGAGAACTAGCGGGAGTTACAATGAGCAGTTCTTC. It yields the protein CASSYGLRTSGSYNEQFF.

This clonotype was counted at least ten times. The chain couples TRBV20-1 to TRBJ2-7, with a tentative D call TRBD2 (6 bases). This CDR3 is built from 15 residues. V lost 1 base to trimming and J lost 1 base, with 14 bases between them. Germline V gene lookup returns CDR1 DFQATT and CDR2 SNEGSKA (reference sequence). The CDR3 region has the DNA TGCAGTGCTAGAGCTTACGGGAGACCATCCTACGAGCAGTACTTC. Amino acid sequence: CSARAYGRPSYEQYF.

The V call is TRBV6-2 or TRBV6-3, the J call TRBJ1-2; D perhaps matches TRBD1 (6 bases). V was trimmed by 5 bases and J by 4 bases, leaving 14 bases between them. CDR1 is MNHEY and CDR2 is SVGEGT in the germline V gene. This CDR3 has 14 amino acids. In nucleotides, the CDR3 is TGTGCCAGCAGTCTTCAGGGGTTGTTCTATGGCTACACCTTC. Encoded protein: CASSLQGLFYGYTF.

The V and J genes are TRBV7-2 and TRBJ2-4; 11 nucleotides align to TRBD2. Germline CDR1 reads SGHTA; CDR2 reads FQGNSA. The CDR3 covers 16 residues. Trimming took 4 bases from V and 3 from J; bases not matched to a gene: 5. The CDR3 DNA sequence: TGTGCCAGCAGCTCTCCTGGGACTAGCGGCAAAAACATTCAGTACTTC. It translates to CASSSPGTSGKNIQYF. Looking up the rest from reference TRBV7-2 and TRBJ2-4 gives the full variable domain: GAGVSQSPSNKVTEKGKDVELRCDPISGHTALYWYRQSLGQGLEFLIYFQGNSAPDKSGLPSDRFSAERTGGSVSTLTIQRTQQEDSAVYLCASSSPGTSGKNIQYFGAGTRLSVL.

This clonotype was seen at least ten times. CDR3 amino acids: CASSPLGGGTDTQYF. CDR3 coding DNA: TGTGCCAGCAGTCCCCTCGGGGGGGGCACAGATACGCAGTATTTT. The gene calls are TRBV27 and TRBJ2-3; 8 bases align to TRBD2. Germline CDR1 and CDR2: MNHEY and SMNVEV (reference sequence). The CDR3 length is 15 residues. With V trimmed by 5 bases and J by 1 base, 5 bases remained unmatched.